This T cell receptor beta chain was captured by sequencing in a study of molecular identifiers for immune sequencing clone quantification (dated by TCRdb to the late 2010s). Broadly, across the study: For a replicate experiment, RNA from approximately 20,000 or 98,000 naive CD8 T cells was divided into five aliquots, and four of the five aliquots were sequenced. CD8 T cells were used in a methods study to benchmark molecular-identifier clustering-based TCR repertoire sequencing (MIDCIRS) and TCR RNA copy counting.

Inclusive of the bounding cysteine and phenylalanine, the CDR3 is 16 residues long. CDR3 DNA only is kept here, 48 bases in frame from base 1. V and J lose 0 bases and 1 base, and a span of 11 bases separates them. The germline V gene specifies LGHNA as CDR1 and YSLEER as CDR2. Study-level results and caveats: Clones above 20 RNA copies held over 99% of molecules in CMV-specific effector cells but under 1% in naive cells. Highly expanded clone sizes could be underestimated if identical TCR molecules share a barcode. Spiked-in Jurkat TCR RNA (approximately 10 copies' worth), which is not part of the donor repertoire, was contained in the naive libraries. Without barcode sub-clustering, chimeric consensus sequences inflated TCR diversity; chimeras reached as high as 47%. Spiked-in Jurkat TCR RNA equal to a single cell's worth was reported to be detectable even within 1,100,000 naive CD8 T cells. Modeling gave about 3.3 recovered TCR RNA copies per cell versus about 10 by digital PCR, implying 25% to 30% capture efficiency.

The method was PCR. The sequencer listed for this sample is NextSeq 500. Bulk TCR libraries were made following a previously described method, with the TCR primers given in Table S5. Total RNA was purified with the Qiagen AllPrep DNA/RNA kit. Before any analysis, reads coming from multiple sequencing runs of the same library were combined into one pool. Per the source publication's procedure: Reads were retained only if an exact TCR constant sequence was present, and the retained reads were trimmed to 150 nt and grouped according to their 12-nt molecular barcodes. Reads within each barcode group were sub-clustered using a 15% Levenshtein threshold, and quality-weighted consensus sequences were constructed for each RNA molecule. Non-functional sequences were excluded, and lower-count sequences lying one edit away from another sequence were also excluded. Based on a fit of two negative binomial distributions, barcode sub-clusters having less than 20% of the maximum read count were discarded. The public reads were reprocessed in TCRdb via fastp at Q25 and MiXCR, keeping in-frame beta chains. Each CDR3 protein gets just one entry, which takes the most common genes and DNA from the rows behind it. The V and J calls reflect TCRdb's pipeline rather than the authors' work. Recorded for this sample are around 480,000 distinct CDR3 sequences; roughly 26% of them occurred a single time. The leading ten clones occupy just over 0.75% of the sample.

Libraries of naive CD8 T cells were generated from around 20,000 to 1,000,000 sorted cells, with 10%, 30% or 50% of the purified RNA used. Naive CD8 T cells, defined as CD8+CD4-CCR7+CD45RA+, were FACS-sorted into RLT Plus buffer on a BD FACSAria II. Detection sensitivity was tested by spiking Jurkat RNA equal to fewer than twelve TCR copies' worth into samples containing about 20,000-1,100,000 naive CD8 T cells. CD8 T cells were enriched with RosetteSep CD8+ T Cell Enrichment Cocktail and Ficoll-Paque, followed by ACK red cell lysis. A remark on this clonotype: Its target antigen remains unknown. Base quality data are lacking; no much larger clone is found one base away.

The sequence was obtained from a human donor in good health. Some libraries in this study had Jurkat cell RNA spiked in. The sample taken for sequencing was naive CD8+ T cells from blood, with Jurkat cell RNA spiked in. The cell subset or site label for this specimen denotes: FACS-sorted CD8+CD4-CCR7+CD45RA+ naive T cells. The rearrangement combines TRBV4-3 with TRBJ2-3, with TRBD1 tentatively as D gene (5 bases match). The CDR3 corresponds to CASSQDWVRGTDTQYF. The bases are TGCGCCAGCAGCCAAGATTGGGTCAGGGGCACAGATACGCAGTATTTT.